This T cell receptor (beta chain) derives from a study of CD8 T cells in Susac syndrome. CD8+ and CD4+ T cells taken from blood had their TCR beta sequenced. This CDR3 comprises 16 residues. Germline CDR1 is SGDLS and CDR2 is YYNGEE. After removal of 4 bases from V and 8 bases from J, the junction contained 9 bases not matched to a gene. RNA in amounts of about 0.5 to 1 ug was reverse transcribed with random hexamers. The CDR3 of TCR beta was amplified by immunoSEQ multiplex PCR across 54 Vbeta and 13 Jbeta. One entry per CDR3 protein results from TCRdb running MiXCR on the immunoSEQ multiplex PCR reads. The data contain hundreds of thousands of distinct CDR3 sequences, around nine tenths of them singletons.

The TCR comes from a human donor with multiple sclerosis. Sequencing was carried out using CD8+ T cells from PBMCs. The chain carries TRBV9 and TRBJ2-1; 13 nucleotides match TRBD2. CDR3 region: CASSSRTSGGGDEQFF. CDR3 DNA sequence: TGTGCCAGCAGCTCCCGGACTAGCGGGGGAGGCGATGAGCAGTTCTTC.